One sample yielded the 10 T cell receptor beta chains listed below, sequenced in a study of T-cell memory formation after mild COVID-19. TCRdb reprocessed the 5' RACE reads with MiXCR, giving one entry per CDR3 protein. In the table there are around 200,000 distinct CDR3 sequences, roughly a tenth of which are singletons. The material sequenced was PBMCs or a T cell subset sorted from them (not recorded which). Receptor source: a man aged 18 to 30 who had mild COVID-19 (a few samples of this study predate the infection). Cell type and time point are not known.

J is TRBJ2-2 and V is TRBV15; D is perhaps TRBD1 (6 bases). Trimming cost V 7 bases and J 3 bases, with 12 bases left between them. The CDR3 is made up of 14 amino acids. Germline values: CDR1 LNHNV, CDR2 YYDKDF (reference sequence). The CDR3 region is CATNLQGYTGELFF. In DNA form, the CDR3 reads TGTGCCACCAACCTACAGGGATACACCGGGGAGCTGTTTTTT.

This clonotype was found a few times. The chain links TRBV4-1 to TRBJ1-3; 8 nucleotides match TRBD1. This CDR3 is 17 amino acids long. Trimming at V came to 4 bases and at J to 2 bases, leaving 10 bases not matched to a gene. Germline loops: CDR1 MGHRA, CDR2 YSYEKL. This CDR3 is CASSRSALDRAGNTIYF. The CDR3 DNA is TGCGCCAGCAGCCGAAGCGCCTTGGACAGGGCTGGAAACACCATATATTTT.

The sample holds many counts of this clonotype. The V and J genes are TRBV12-3 or TRBV12-4 and TRBJ1-2; D gene uncertain. The CDR3 consists of 14 residues. Trimming took 3 bases from V and 4 from J, leaving 12 bases between them. CDR3 amino acids: CASSLLRSSYGYTF. Here the CDR3 DNA reads TGTGCCAGCAGTTTGCTCCGCAGCTCCTATGGCTACACCTTC.

The V call is TRBV5-1, the J call TRBJ1-3, with 8 bases that match TRBD1. Germline V CDR1 and CDR2: SGHRS, YFSETQ. The CDR3 consists of 16 residues. V gave up 2 bases and J gave up 1 base; unmatched junction bases: 5. The CDR3 sequence is CASSFRGRGSGNTIYF. For the CDR3, the DNA is TGCGCCAGCAGCTTCAGGGGGCGCGGGTCTGGAAACACCATATATTTT.

This clonotype was seen a few times. This chain links TRBV4-2 with TRBJ2-2; 7 bases align to TRBD1. This CDR3 is built from 15 residues. V lost 4 bases to trimming and J lost 5 bases; unmatched junction nucleotides: 7. Germline V CDR1 and CDR2: LGHNA, YNFKEQ. The CDR3 region has the DNA TGTGCCAGCAGCCTAGGGGACAGCCGTACCGGGGAGCTGTTTTTT. Its translation: CASSLGDSRTGELFF.

The chain couples TRBV7-2 to TRBJ1-1, with D possibly TRBD1 on 6 matching bases. Germline values: CDR1 SGHTA, CDR2 FQGNSA. V was pared by 5 bases and J by 10 bases, with 17 bases between. The CDR3 extends over 13 amino acids. The CDR3 sequence: CASSAKQGGLAFF. The CDR3 DNA follows: TGTGCCAGCAGCGCCAAACAGGGAGGGCTAGCTTTCTTT.

The V call is TRBV11-2, the J call TRBJ2-5, with D possibly being TRBD1 or TRBD2 (5 bases each). Germline values: CDR1 SGHAT, CDR2 FQNNGV. This CDR3 is built from 13 residues. V lost 4 bases and J lost 0, with 6 bases in between. The CDR3 here is CASSWGNQETQYF. CDR3 coding DNA: TGTGCCAGCAGCTGGGGGAACCAAGAGACCCAGTACTTC.

This clonotype has a handful of counts. The V call is TRBV20-1, the J call TRBJ1-2; 8 bases fit TRBD1. The V gene's germline CDR1 is DFQATT and CDR2 SNEGSKA (reference sequence). There are 16 residues in the CDR3. V shed 0 bases and J 2 bases; nucleotides not matched to a gene: 8. This CDR3 reads CSARDPRQGANYGYTF. CDR3 DNA: TGCAGTGCTAGAGATCCTCGGCAGGGGGCGAACTATGGCTACACCTTC.

The chain combines TRBV9 with TRBJ2-3; D unclear. CDR1 is SGDLS, CDR2 YYNGEE, per germline. This CDR3 has 13 residues. The V and J ends lost 0 bases and 7 bases respectively, with 9 bases between them. This CDR3 is CASSVATRYTQYF. The CDR3 DNA reads TGTGCCAGCAGCGTAGCTACCCGGTATACGCAGTATTTT.

The chain links TRBV7-2 to TRBJ2-3; D may be TRBD2 (5 bases). CDR1 and CDR2 from the germline V gene are SGHTA and FQGNSA. This CDR3 region has 18 residues. V was clipped by 5 bases and J by 1 base, with 22 bases between them. Here the CDR3 reads CASSPHYSELVGTDTQYF. The CDR3 region has the DNA TGTGCCAGCAGCCCCCACTACTCAGAACTAGTTGGCACAGATACGCAGTATTTT.